The 30 T cell receptor beta chains below were found in one sample sequenced in a study of cytomegalovirus exposure and HLA in healthy donors. The primer mix had 60 Vbeta and 13 Jbeta primers. Sequencing was performed with immunoSEQ multiplex PCR; in TCRdb, only in-frame clones are kept and a portion is missing. In the table there are about 80,000 clones, 67% of which are singletons. Sequences were obtained from PBMCs. These receptors all stem from a woman between 50 and 59 years old in good health and CMV-seropositive.

This chain uses TRBV6-5 with TRBJ1-5, with no clear D. CDR3 length equals 14 residues. V was pared by 2 bases and J by 5 bases, with 10 bases between. Germline V gives CDR1 MNHEY, CDR2 SVGAGI. Written as DNA, the CDR3 is TGTGCCAGCAGTTACGCCCCAGAAGATCAGCCCCAGCATTTT. Residues: CASSYAPEDQPQHF.

V and J are TRBV2 and TRBJ2-3; 9 bases are shared with TRBD2. V lost 7 bases and J lost 3; bases outside the gene matches: 5. The CDR3 is 14 amino acids. The germline gives CDR1 SNHLY, CDR2 FYNNEI. CDR3 protein: CASKAGGSTDTQYF. In nucleotides, the CDR3 is TGTGCCAGCAAGGCGGGGGGGTCAACAGATACGCAGTATTTT.

The J gene is TRBJ1-1, the V gene TRBV5-1; the D is unclear. The germline V gene encodes CDR1 SGHRS and CDR2 YFSETQ. V was pared by 4 bases and J by 1 base, with 2 bases between. This CDR3 has 11 amino acids. The CDR3 spells CASSQNTEAFF. Here the CDR3 DNA reads TGCGCCAGCAGCCAGAACACTGAAGCTTTCTTT.

The gene calls are TRBV11-3 and TRBJ1-5; a weak D match, TRBD1 (5 bases). Germline CDR1 SGHNT, CDR2 YENEEA. This CDR3 spans 19 amino acids. V lost 0 bases and J lost 5, with 23 bases in between. CDR3 sequence reads: CASSLDRSLGAGDDQPQHF. CDR3 nucleotide sequence: TGTGCCAGCAGCTTAGATCGGTCCCTTGGGGCGGGAGACGATCAGCCCCAGCATTTT.

This clone was counted a single time. The chain combines TRBV18 with TRBJ2-1; tentatively, D is TRBD1 (5 bases). Trimming removed 5 bases from V and 8 bases from J, with 16 bases in between. The V gene's germline CDR1 is KGHSH and CDR2 LQKENI. The CDR3 runs 14 residues. The DNA for the CDR3 is TGTGCCAGCTCATCCATGGGGCTGGAGTATGAGCAGTTCTTC. Translation gives CASSSMGLEYEQFF.

The genes are TRBV14 and TRBJ2-2; the D is unclear. The CDR3 is made up of 14 amino acids. The germline V gene encodes CDR1 SGHDN and CDR2 FVKESK. The ends were cut back, 2 bases at V and 7 bases at J, with 11 bases in the middle. The CDR3 loop is CASSQNLRSGELFF. CDR3 DNA sequence: TGTGCCAGCAGCCAAAACTTGCGGAGCGGGGAGCTGTTTTTT.

This sequence joins TRBV9 and TRBJ2-1, with 8 bases aligning to TRBD1. Germline V gene data show CDR1 as SGDLS and CDR2 as YYNGEE. The V segment lost 0 bases and the J segment 7 bases; nucleotides outside the gene matches: 9. The CDR3 is 16 amino acids. The CDR3 loop is CASSVEVTGEINEQFF. DNA of the CDR3: TGTGCCAGCAGCGTAGAGGTGACAGGGGAGATTAATGAGCAGTTCTTC.

The chain is built from TRBV19 and TRBJ1-2; D call uncertain. Germline CDR1 and CDR2: LNHDA and SQIVND (reference sequence). V was clipped by 3 bases and J by 5 bases, with 13 bases between them. The length of the CDR3 is 14 residues. The CDR3 nucleotides read TGTGCCAGTAGTATTGGCAGAGGAATGTATGGCTACACCTTC. It specifies CASSIGRGMYGYTF. The full variable domain, its missing parts supplied by reference TRBV19 and TRBJ1-2, is DGGITQSPKYLFRKEGQNVTLSCEQNLNHDAMYWYRQDPGQGLRLIYYSQIVNDFQKGDIAEGYSVSREKKESFPLTVTSAQKNPTAFYLCASSIGRGMYGYTFGSGTRLTVV.

The V and J genes are TRBV28 and TRBJ2-5; TRBD1 agrees at 8 bases. Unmatched junction bases numbered 9, after V lost 6 bases and J lost 3 bases. This CDR3 contains 15 residues. Germline-derived CDR1 and CDR2 are MDHEN and SYDVKM. CDR3 in amino acids: CASRPTTGDEETQYF. CDR3 sequence (DNA): TGTGCCAGCAGACCTACGACAGGGGACGAAGAGACCCAGTACTTC.

The chain couples TRBV2 to TRBJ1-3; 10 nucleotides match TRBD1. The V and J ends lost 3 bases and 4 bases, in that order; junction bases with no gene match: 3. Germline V lookup: CDR1 SNHLY, CDR2 FYNNEI. The CDR3 has 15 residues. CDR3 coding DNA: TGTGCCAGCAGTGAGACAGGGGGCTGGGGAAACACCATATATTTT. It yields the protein CASSETGGWGNTIYF.

The rearrangement links TRBV11-2 to TRBJ1-1, with TRBD1 matching 9 bases. Germline loops: CDR1 SGHAT, CDR2 FQNNGV. After removal of 1 base from V and 3 bases from J, the junction contained 0 bases not matched to a gene. The CDR3 contains 14 residues. CDR3 in amino acids: CASSLGDRDTEAFF. The CDR3 DNA follows: TGTGCCAGCAGCTTAGGGGACAGGGACACTGAAGCTTTCTTT.

The V gene is TRBV14, the J gene TRBJ2-4; 9 positions agree with TRBD1. V was clipped by 4 bases and J by 1 base; unmatched bases: 8. The CDR3 is 17 amino acids. Germline V gene lookup returns CDR1 SGHDN and CDR2 FVKESK. DNA of the CDR3: TGTGCCAGCAGCCCTCAGGGACAGGGTTGGGCCAAAAACATTCAGTACTTC. This codes for CASSPQGQGWAKNIQYF.

The chain carries TRBV29-1 and TRBJ1-2; the match to TRBD1 covers 8 bases. With V trimmed by 3 bases and J by 4 bases, 4 bases remained unmatched. The CDR3 has 13 amino acids. From germline, CDR1 is SQVTM and CDR2 ANQGSEA. This chain's CDR3 is CSVDLTGGYGYTF. The CDR3 bases are TGCAGCGTTGACCTCACAGGGGGCTATGGCTACACCTTC.

CDR3: CASSYPAGPEAFF. In nucleotides, the CDR3 is TGCGCCAGCAGCTACCCCGCGGGCCCTGAAGCTTTCTTT. V and J are TRBV5-1 and TRBJ1-1; D is ambiguous. V was cut by 3 bases and J by 6 bases, with 12 bases left in between. Germline-derived CDR1 and CDR2 are SGHRS and YFSETQ. The CDR3 has 13 amino acids.

This clone was observed once. The chain joins TRBV27 to TRBJ1-1; 7 nucleotides line up with TRBD1. Looked up from germline, CDR1 is MNHEY and CDR2 is SMNVEV (reference sequence). Trimming removed 5 bases from V and 1 base from J; junction bases left unmatched: 1. The CDR3 runs to 13 residues. CDR3 in amino acids: CASSGQENTEAFF. The CDR3 DNA reads TGTGCCAGCAGTGGACAGGAGAACACTGAAGCTTTCTTT.

This chain links TRBV28 with TRBJ1-1; D is perhaps TRBD1 (6 bases). The CDR3 has 13 amino acids. Germline V CDR1 and CDR2: MDHEN, SYDVKM. The V and J ends lost 8 bases and 10 bases respectively, with 20 bases between them. CDR3 bases: TGTGCCAGCTCCTTAGGTCAGGGGCCGGGAGCTTTCTTT. Translated, it gives CASSLGQGPGAFF.

The rearrangement links TRBV11-2 to TRBJ2-7; unclear D gene. Trimming took 4 bases from V and 2 from J, leaving 12 bases between them. Germline assignment: CDR1 SGHAT and CDR2 FQNNGV. The CDR3 runs 14 residues. CDR3 sequence (DNA): TGTGCCAGCAGCTCACCTTACAGCCCCTACGAGCAGTACGTC. This translates into CASSSPYSPYEQYV.

This clone came up a few times. V is TRBV15 and J is TRBJ1-2; 7 nucleotides align to TRBD1. V lost 0 bases to trimming and J lost 8 bases; unmatched junction nucleotides: 6. CDR3 length equals 14 residues. Germline assignment: CDR1 LNHNV and CDR2 YYDKDF (reference sequence). For the CDR3, the DNA is TGTGCCACCAGCAGAGATAAGCAGGGGGGAGGCTACACCTTC. Its translation is CATSRDKQGGGYTF.

J is TRBJ2-1 and V is TRBV7-9, with 7 bases matching TRBD2. CDR3 length equals 13 residues. CDR1 and CDR2 from the germline V gene are SEHNR and FQNEAQ (reference sequence). Trimming removed 5 bases from V and 3 bases from J; junction bases left unmatched: 1. CDR3 nucleotides: TGTGCCAGCAGCGAGCGGGGCTACAATGAGCAGTTCTTC. Protein product: CASSERGYNEQFF.

DNA for the CDR3: TGTGCCAGTAAGTCAGGGGGTACTGAAGCTTTCTTT. Protein product: CASKSGGTEAFF. The chain joins TRBV19 to TRBJ1-1; 7 positions match TRBD1. This CDR3 region has 12 residues. V gave up 7 bases and J gave up 5 bases; unmatched junction bases: 4. In germline, CDR1 is LNHDA, CDR2 SQIVND (reference sequence).

The chain couples TRBV19 to TRBJ2-4; D might be TRBD1 (7 bases). The CDR3 has 16 residues. Germline values: CDR1 LNHDA, CDR2 SQIVND (reference sequence). V gave up 5 bases and J gave up 1 base, with 15 bases separating them. CDR3 nucleotide sequence: TGTGCCAGTAGTCCCCGGGCAGGGGGGGCCAAAAACATTCAGTACTTC. This encodes CASSPRAGGAKNIQYF.

This sequence joins TRBV6-5 and TRBJ1-2; tentative D call: TRBD1 (5 bases). Trimming stripped 2 bases from V and 4 bases from J, with 11 bases between. This CDR3 region has 14 residues. Germline values: CDR1 MNHEY, CDR2 SVGAGI. The CDR3 DNA follows: TGTGCCAGCAGTTACCGGGGGGAGGGCTATGGCTACACCTTC. Amino acids: CASSYRGEGYGYTF.

This clone was picked up one time. The chain is built from TRBV28 and TRBJ1-6; D is possibly TRBD1 (6 bases). CDR1 is MDHEN and CDR2 is SYDVKM in the germline V gene. The CDR3 spans 15 residues. With 3 bases removed from V and 10 bases from J, the gap between germline ends came to 16 bases. The CDR3 DNA reads TGTGCCAGCAGTTTCGGTACGGGAGGGGGATCACCCCTCCACTTT. Encoded protein: CASSFGTGGGSPLHF.

This sequence joins TRBV7-6 and TRBJ1-5, with D possibly being TRBD1 (6 bases). The V gene's germline CDR1 is SGHVS and CDR2 FNYEAQ. The CDR3 covers 15 residues. V lost 5 bases and J lost 6, with 17 bases in between. Here the CDR3 DNA reads TGTGCCAGCAGCCCCATGGGGGCCGCGCGTCAGCCCCAGCATTTT. This encodes CASSPMGAARQPQHF.

This clone was recorded once. V is TRBV18 and J is TRBJ2-7, with TRBD1 matching 7 bases. V dropped 3 bases and J dropped 6; count of bases not matched to a gene: 5. The length of the CDR3 is 13 residues. The germline V gene encodes CDR1 KGHSH and CDR2 LQKENI. The CDR3 here is CASSPRQGGEQYV. Written as DNA, the CDR3 is TGTGCCAGCTCACCCCGACAGGGTGGCGAGCAGTACGTC.

There are a few counts of this clone. The J gene is TRBJ1-5, the V gene TRBV28; 9 bases line up with TRBD1. The CDR3 contains 14 residues. The V gene's germline CDR1 is MDHEN and CDR2 SYDVKM. The V and J ends lost 6 bases and 3 bases, in that order; junction bases with no gene match: 3. CDR3 loop: CASSRTGVNQPQHF. The CDR3 nucleotides are TGTGCCAGCAGCCGGACAGGGGTCAATCAGCCCCAGCATTTT.

This clone has only a few counts. V usage is TRBV19 and J usage is TRBJ1-2; perhaps TRBD1 as D (6 bases). Deletions cut 2 bases from V and 0 bases from J, with 10 bases between. The CDR3 has 15 amino acids. In germline, CDR1 is LNHDA, CDR2 SQIVND (reference sequence). The CDR3 here is CASSIRGQTNYGYTF. The CDR3 nucleotides are TGTGCCAGTAGTATAAGAGGACAGACTAACTATGGCTACACCTTC.

This clone was counted between two and nine times. V is TRBV7-9 and J is TRBJ1-1; D uncertain. The length of the CDR3 is 11 residues. CDR1 is SEHNR, CDR2 FQNEAQ, per germline (reference sequence). Trimming cost V 8 bases and J 5 bases, with 9 bases left between them. CDR3 protein: CASRSGTEAFF. In DNA form, the CDR3 reads TGTGCCAGCCGCTCCGGGACTGAAGCTTTCTTT.

The chain joins TRBV11-2 to TRBJ1-1; no reliable D call. CDR1 and CDR2 from the germline V gene are SGHAT and FQNNGV. V was trimmed by 5 bases and J by 0 bases, leaving 13 bases between them. The CDR3 has 15 amino acids. CDR3 sequence (DNA): TGTGCCAGCAGCCAGTATGTCTCCATGAACACTGAAGCTTTCTTT. Translation: CASSQYVSMNTEAFF.

The V gene is TRBV30, the J gene TRBJ1-2; D may be TRBD1 (5 bases). The CDR3 totals 11 residues. Deletions cut 1 base from V and 8 bases from J, with 8 bases between. Germline CDR1 GTSNPN, CDR2 SVGIG (reference sequence). The CDR3 DNA follows: TGTGCCTGGAGTGAAGGGGTAGGCTACACCTTC. This sequence encodes CAWSEGVGYTF. Combining the CDR3 with reference TRBV30 and TRBJ1-2 gives the whole variable domain SQTIHQWPATLVQPVGSPLSLECTVEGTSNPNLYWYRQAAGRGLQLLFYSVGIGQISSEVPQNLSASRPQDRQFILSSKKLLLSDSGFYLCAWSEGVGYTFGSGTRLTVV.